These T cell receptor beta chains were read from a single sample in a study of blood T cell repertoires in COVID-19. Sequencing was performed with immunoSEQ multiplex PCR; in TCRdb, only in-frame clones are kept and a portion is missing. The sample has 350,000 or so clones, around nine tenths seen once; the top ten hold 3% to 4.5%. What was sequenced was peripheral blood. Every receptor here comes from a woman aged 60 to 75 with COVID-19, enrolled during active disease. The CDR3 runs from the conserved cysteine through the conserved F or W. Each record gives: J gene, D gene, V gene, clone size, CDR3 protein, CDR3 DNA. The D gene is left open where the match is weak. Where a row states a size, it is once, few, many or the class of an expanded clone; other rows omit it.

j_gene: TRBJ1-5
d_gene: .
v_gene: TRBV6-5
abundance: once
CDR3aa: CASHRTASNQPQHF
CDR3nt: TGTGCCAGCCACCGGACAGCTAGCAATCAGCCCCAGCATTTT

j_gene: TRBJ1-1
d_gene: .
v_gene: TRBV29-1
abundance: .
CDR3aa: CSGGSEAEAFF
CDR3nt: TGCAGCGGGGGGTCAGAGGCTGAAGCTTTCTTT

j_gene: TRBJ2-6
d_gene: .
v_gene: TRBV6-5
abundance: .
CDR3aa: CASRSQPSGANVLTF
CDR3nt: TGTGCCAGCAGGAGTCAACCCTCTGGGGCCAACGTCCTGACTTTC

j_gene: TRBJ2-1
d_gene: TRBD2
v_gene: TRBV5-1
abundance: .
CDR3aa: CASSLAPAGGDEQFF
CDR3nt: TGCGCCAGCAGCTTGGCGCCAGCGGGGGGCGATGAGCAGTTCTTC

j_gene: TRBJ2-1
d_gene: TRBD2
v_gene: TRBV19
abundance: .
CDR3aa: CASSTTSGGSNEQFF
CDR3nt: TGTGCCAGTAGCACGACTAGCGGGGGATCCAATGAGCAGTTCTTC

j_gene: TRBJ1-1
d_gene: TRBD1
v_gene: TRBV3-1/TRBV3-2
abundance: .
CDR3aa: CASSPSGQGTTEAFF
CDR3nt: TGTGCCAGCAGCCCTTCGGGACAGGGGACCACTGAAGCTTTCTTT

j_gene: TRBJ1-4
d_gene: .
v_gene: TRBV6-5
abundance: .
CDR3aa: CASSYSNRDEKLFF
CDR3nt: TGTGCCAGCAGTTACTCGAACAGGGATGAAAAACTGTTTTTT

j_gene: TRBJ1-1
d_gene: TRBD1
v_gene: TRBV5-1
abundance: .
CDR3aa: CASSLARQGITEAFF
CDR3nt: TGCGCCAGCAGCTTGGCGCGACAGGGGATCACTGAAGCTTTCTTT

j_gene: TRBJ1-3
d_gene: .
v_gene: TRBV5-1
abundance: .
CDR3aa: CASSLSASGDTIYF
CDR3nt: TGCGCCAGCAGCTTGTCTGCATCAGGGGACACCATATATTTT

j_gene: TRBJ2-1
d_gene: TRBD2
v_gene: TRBV7-9
abundance: .
CDR3aa: CASSSIAGGPIYNEQFF
CDR3nt: TGTGCCAGCAGTTCTATAGCGGGGGGGCCGATATACAATGAGCAGTTCTTC

j_gene: TRBJ1-4
d_gene: .
v_gene: TRBV4-1
abundance: once
CDR3aa: CASSQRQAGEEKLFF
CDR3nt: TGCGCCAGCAGTCAACGACAGGCGGGGGAGGAAAAACTGTTTTTT

j_gene: TRBJ1-6
d_gene: .
v_gene: TRBV7-3
abundance: few
CDR3aa: CASGSSYNSPLHF
CDR3nt: TGTGCCAGCGGGAGCTCCTATAATTCACCCCTCCACTTT

j_gene: TRBJ1-1
d_gene: .
v_gene: TRBV9
abundance: once
CDR3aa: CASSVVWQASEAFF
CDR3nt: TGTGCCAGCAGCGTAGTGTGGCAGGCGAGTGAAGCTTTCTTT

j_gene: TRBJ1-2
d_gene: TRBD1
v_gene: TRBV6-1
abundance: .
CDR3aa: CASSEGGTGYGYTF
CDR3nt: TGTGCCAGCAGTGAAGGAGGGACAGGGTATGGCTACACCTTC

j_gene: TRBJ2-3
d_gene: TRBD1
v_gene: TRBV3-1/TRBV3-2
abundance: .
CDR3aa: CASSQDPPGGATDTQYF
CDR3nt: TGTGCCAGCAGCCAAGATCCGCCAGGGGGCGCAACAGATACGCAGTATTTT

j_gene: TRBJ1-5
d_gene: .
v_gene: TRBV6-5
abundance: once
CDR3aa: CASMLFTRNQPQHF
CDR3nt: TGTGCCAGCATGCTCTTTACGAGAAATCAGCCCCAGCATTTT

j_gene: TRBJ2-3
d_gene: .
v_gene: TRBV24-1
abundance: .
CDR3aa: CATSSTLSTDTQYF
CDR3nt: TGTGCCACCAGTTCAACCCTATCCACAGATACGCAGTATTTT

j_gene: TRBJ1-6
d_gene: .
v_gene: TRBV28
abundance: .
CDR3aa: CASKTGVSPLHF
CDR3nt: TGTGCCAGCAAGACGGGGGTTTCACCCCTCCACTTT